The table lists the clone carrying this TCR beta chain with many counts. This sample is drawn from a study of neurological immune-mediated disorders. Across the study: Among approximately 34 multiple sclerosis patients, about 31 were relapsing-remitting and 3 were secondary progressive.

5'RACE with 10-nucleotide random UMIs generated the cDNA. Per sequencing run, 15-18 subjects together gave over 170 million TCR-beta sequences. TCRdb analysed the 5' RACE reads with MiXCR anew, one entry per CDR3 protein. The sample shows roughly 75,000 distinct CDR3 sequences, 2.5% to 3% of them seen only once. In germline, CDR1 is PRHDT, CDR2 FYEKMQ (reference sequence). V was clipped by 3 bases and J by 4 bases, with 15 bases between them. The CDR3 is 15 residues long. Source material was 2 million unsorted PBMCs, stored at -80 °C in RNAlater. This clonotype originated in a woman aged 25-40 years with multiple sclerosis. The sample was PBMCs. This chain connects TRBV13 to TRBJ1-1, with a weak D call TRBD1 (5 bases). CDR3 amino acids: CASSFQAGGGTEAFF. CDR3 DNA: TGTGCCAGCAGCTTTCAAGCCGGGGGAGGCACTGAAGCTTTCTTT. The entire variable domain, with the rest obtained from reference TRBV13 and TRBJ1-1, is as follows: AAGVIQSPRHLIKEKRETATLKCYPIPRHDTVYWYQQGPGQDPQFLISFYEKMQSDKGSIPDRFSAQQFSDYHSELNMSSLELGDSALYFCASSFQAGGGTEAFFGQGTRLTVV.